Following are 7 T cell receptor beta chains from one sample sequenced in a study of shared clonotypes between healthy human individuals (dated by TCRdb to about 2020). Libraries were prepared through the immunoSEQ multiplex PCR assay. The table comes from immuneACCESS by way of TCRdb, which keeps in-frame sequences with V and J called. Part of the clones is missing from these tables; in studies checked, under half for an unresolved V gene and the rest for unknown reasons. The sample table holds some 790,000 clones, of which 55% to 80% were seen once. Of the sample, around 1.8% falls within the top ten clones. Sequencing was performed on memory CD4+ T cells sorted from blood. Interpreted using the paper, the cell subset or site label stands for: CD45RA-negative fraction. Receptors were obtained from a woman in her 30s in good health.

The chain carries TRBV7-3 and TRBJ2-1, with TRBD1 as a possible D gene (7 bases). Trimming cost V 2 bases and J 0 bases, with 8 bases left between them. This CDR3 has 15 amino acids. Germline V gives CDR1 SGHTA, CDR2 FQGTGA. The CDR3 DNA reads as TGTGCCAGCAGCTTACAGGGGGGCTCCTACAATGAGCAGTTCTTC. This sequence encodes CASSLQGGSYNEQFF.

The chain uses TRBV7-3 and TRBJ2-5, with D possibly matching TRBD2 (5 bases). Trimming stripped 5 bases from V and 11 bases from J, with 18 bases between. This CDR3 comprises 13 residues. Germline V gene sequence: CDR1 SGHTA, CDR2 FQGTGA. The CDR3 sequence: CASSPQRDLAQYF. In DNA, the CDR3 is TGTGCCAGCAGCCCCCAACGGGATCTCGCGCAGTACTTC.

This clone was picked up a small number of times. The V and J genes are TRBV19 and TRBJ1-2; 9 positions match TRBD1. Germline V gene lookup returns CDR1 LNHDA and CDR2 SQIVND (reference sequence). The CDR3 extends over 14 amino acids. J lost 4 bases, V lost 7 bases, and 7 bases had no gene match. CDR3 DNA sequence: TGTGCCAGTACCCTGGACAGGGGACCCTATGGCTACACCTTC. Protein product: CASTLDRGPYGYTF.

V gene TRBV6-1 combines with J gene TRBJ2-1, with 10 bases that match TRBD2. This CDR3 has 15 amino acids. J was trimmed by 5 bases and V by 11 bases; bases with no gene match: 12. Germline lookup yields CDR1 MNHNS and CDR2 SASEGT. The CDR3 coding sequence is TGTGCCGGACATGATAGCGGGAGGTTCAACAATGAGCAGTTCTTC. This codes for CAGHDSGRFNNEQFF.

The rearrangement uses TRBV2 and TRBJ2-1; tentatively, D is TRBD2 (5 bases). The CDR3 covers 14 residues. V lost 8 bases and J 9 bases, leaving 20 bases between the germline ends. CDR1 and CDR2 from the germline V gene are SNHLY and FYNNEI. CDR3 bases: TGTGCCAGCCCCACAGAGGGCCGGAGCAGTGAGCAGTTCTTC. Its protein product is CASPTEGRSSEQFF.

This rearrangement joins TRBV19 to TRBJ2-5; D perhaps matches TRBD1 (6 bases). Germline-derived CDR1 and CDR2 are LNHDA and SQIVND (reference sequence). V gave up 4 bases and J gave up 7 bases, with 22 bases separating them. The CDR3 spans 16 residues. The CDR3 nucleotides read TGTGCCAGTAGTAGCCAAAGGGACACCTCGTGGGGGACCCAGTACTTC. Its translation is CASSSQRDTSWGTQYF.

The genes are TRBV28 and TRBJ2-7; a weak D match, TRBD1 (6 bases). CDR1 and CDR2 (germline): MDHEN, SYDVKM. The CDR3 covers 16 residues. V lost 7 bases to trimming and J lost 7 bases, with 26 bases between them. The CDR3 DNA reads as TGTGCCAGCATCTCGCTGCAGAACAGGGCCCAGGGGGAGCAGTACTTC. Its translation is CASISLQNRAQGEQYF.